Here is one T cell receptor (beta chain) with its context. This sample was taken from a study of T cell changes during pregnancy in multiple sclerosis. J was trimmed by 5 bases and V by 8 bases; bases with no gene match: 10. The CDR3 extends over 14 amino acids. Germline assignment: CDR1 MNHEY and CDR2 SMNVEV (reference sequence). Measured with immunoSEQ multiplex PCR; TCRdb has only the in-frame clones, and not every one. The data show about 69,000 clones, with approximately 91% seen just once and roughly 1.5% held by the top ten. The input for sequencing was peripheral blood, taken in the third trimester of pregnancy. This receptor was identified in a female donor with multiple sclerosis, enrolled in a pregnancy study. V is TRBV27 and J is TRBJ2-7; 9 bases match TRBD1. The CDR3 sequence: CASVGGTGNDEQYF. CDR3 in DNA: TGTGCCAGCGTGGGAGGGACAGGGAACGACGAGCAGTACTTC.